The subject of this entry is one TCR beta chain. This clone's antigen is unknown. Within one base of it there is no much larger clone, and no base qualities were kept. The CDR3 runs 14 amino acids, cysteine and phenylalanine included. The kept DNA is CDR3 alone, 42 bases in frame from the first base. Trimming at the junction amounts to 6 bases on V and 6 bases on J, and the germline ends lie 15 bases apart. According to the germline V gene, CDR1 reads ENHRY and CDR2 reads SYGVKD. The sample's time point, from its label and the paper: baseline before first vaccination. Samples from vaccinated people were obtained from the UK trials COV001 and COV002, which included a single-blind randomized controlled phase 2/3 trial of AZD1222 (ChAdOx1 nCoV-19) in healthy adults. For TCRbeta chain sequencing, PBMC samples were collected from trial participants at day 0 and at day 28 after the second dose. The data were obtained in a study of T cell responses to AZD1222 COVID-19 vaccine (dated by TCRdb to the early 2020s). For the study in its entirety: AZD1222 recipients given second doses at about 4 weeks or at about 12 weeks were pooled, since spike-specific TCR depth and breadth were not found to differ between the two schedules. Enrollment into the trials was organized by age into subgroups of 18-55, 56-69 and 70-plus years, and those subgroups contained roughly 150, 30 and 60 TCR-sequenced participants, respectively. TCR sequencing was performed for roughly 240 trial participants, of whom 200 to 220 were given two doses of AZD1222 and roughly 25 were given two doses of MenACWY control vaccine. Study-wide findings and limitations: Conclusions about previously exposed vaccinees are limited, since just six AZD1222 recipients were seropositive for SARS-CoV-2 at baseline. After two AZD1222 doses, spike-specific TCR breadth and depth were significantly higher than at day 0 and than in MenACWY recipients. In the small 56-69-year group, the increase in depth fell short of significance, most likely because of low power. Epitopes outside the regions mutated in the B.1.351 and B.1.1.7 variants were reportedly recognized by nearly half of the unique spike-specific TCRs. Because no day 14 peak-response samples were available, repertoires were characterized only after the peak T cell response. Most participants were white British and females outnumbered males, and the authors suggested that clonal diversity may have been underestimated. CD4 TCRs associated with the vaccine covered the entire spike protein, and the dominant responses were in regions 160-218 and 743-854.

The CDR3 regions of human TCRbeta chains were analyzed by immunosequencing. The original methods were these. TCRs in the repertoires were compared against a reference library of SARS-CoV-2-specific TCRs that had been generated with the MIRA antigen-specificity platform. Breadth was defined as the fraction of unique TCRs that were SARS-CoV-2-associated. Depth was defined as the fraction of total T cells that were SARS-CoV-2-associated. Each spike-specific TCR was assigned to its reactive spike region and to a CD4 or CD8 class using the MIRA data. Log10-transformed breadth and depth values were compared by one-way ANOVA with Sidak's multiple comparisons tests. The source is immuneACCESS, and TCRdb retained only in-frame sequences with V and J called. Part of the clones is not carried over; for the studies checked, unresolved V genes explain less than half of this, and the remainder is unexplained. V and J calls and clone size are as listed in that table; D and trimming were resolved from the DNA. This sample comprises approximately 150,000 clones, roughly 94% of them detected only once. Roughly 1.2% of the sample belongs to the ten largest clones.

The specimen comprised peripheral blood, sampled on day 0 of AZD1222 vaccination. The TCR was taken from an adult in good health. The rearranged chain carries TRBV10-3 and TRBJ2-1; the D segment could be TRBD2, given 6 matching bases. The CDR3 loop reads CAIREGTGSNEQFF. The sequenced DNA is TGTGCCATCAGGGAGGGTACGGGGTCCAATGAGCAGTTCTTC.